This TCR beta chain was captured by sequencing in a study of early T cells in non-severe SARS-CoV-2 infection. Study context: Sequencing of bulk RNA from unsorted whole blood was done, without chain pairing. Study results and caveats: VDJdb matching, biased toward anti-spike CD8 responses, missed private and CD4 specificities.

The TCR library protocol was used to attach unique molecular identifiers. These identifiers were attached to individual cDNA molecules. A single record per CDR3 protein comes from TCRdb applying MiXCR to the 5' RACE reads. This table has some 56,000 distinct CDR3 sequences, about 10% appearing once. With regard to this clonotype: The antigen remains unidentified.

Trimming stripped 5 bases from V and 4 bases from J, with 14 bases between. The CDR3 is 13 residues long. Germline CDR1 is SQVTM and CDR2 is ANQGSEA. The clonotype comes from an adult who was a healthcare worker with PCR-confirmed SARS-CoV-2 infection or an uninfected control (not recorded which). The sample taken for sequencing was whole blood. The gene calls are TRBV29-1 and TRBJ1-1; D remains ambiguous. CDR3 in DNA: TGCAGCGTTCTCCGCGGCGCGGGCACTGAAGCTTTCTTT. Amino acid sequence: CSVLRGAGTEAFF.